What follows are 32 T cell receptor beta chains derived from one specimen sequenced in a study of tumor-infiltrating lymphocytes in primary liver carcinoma. The source material, 20-30 mg of unsorted bulk tissue, was used to co-extract RNA and DNA. Production of TCR beta cDNA used roughly 0.55 ug total RNA together with a constant-region primer. Sequencing libraries for TCR beta derived from three nested multiplex PCR rounds that used slightly modified ARM-PCR. It was with TRBV1-TRBV30 forward primers and a C-beta reverse primer that the first two PCR rounds were run, at approximately 10 cycles each. From the multiplex PCR reads, TCRdb called clonotypes with MiXCR, one entry per CDR3 protein. The data hold 100,000 to 150,000 distinct CDR3 sequences, with 64% observed a single time. Source material: liver tumor tissue from sampling region 3. Subset noted: tumor region T3, left-lateral pole. These receptor sequences come from a woman in her sixties with primary liver carcinoma and hepatitis B virus infection.

The rearrangement links TRBV4-1 to TRBJ2-1; D is undetermined. The V end was cut by 0 bases, the J end by 5 bases, with 11 bases between. Germline lookup yields CDR1 MGHRA and CDR2 YSYEKL. The CDR3 length is 15 residues. The CDR3 is CASSQEPNRHNEQFF. Written as DNA, the CDR3 is TGCGCCAGCAGCCAAGAACCCAATCGTCACAATGAGCAGTTCTTC.

In the case of this clonotype: A much bigger clone sits one base away, suggesting this may be a read error. The chain joins TRBV12-3 or TRBV12-4 to TRBJ2-2, with D possibly matching TRBD1 (6 bases). The CDR3 is 15 amino acids. Trimming cost V 6 bases and J 0 bases, with 11 bases left between them. CDR3 DNA: TGTGCCAGCAGCTATACAGGGTCGAACACCGGGGAGCTGTTTTTT. This translates into CASSYTGSNTGELFF.

This clonotype was detected many times. The chain links TRBV29-1 to TRBJ2-1, with D tentatively TRBD2 (6 bases). This CDR3 has 14 residues. Trimming shortened V by 6 bases and J by 0 bases, and 12 bases separated the two germline ends. CDR1 is SQVTM and CDR2 is ANQGSEA in the germline V gene. In DNA, the CDR3 is TGCAGCGTCTCGGTCGGGAGCTCCTACAATGAGCAGTTCTTC. Amino acids: CSVSVGSSYNEQFF.

This clonotype was recorded a few times. The gene calls are TRBV2 and TRBJ1-1, with D perhaps matching TRBD1 (6 bases). The V gene's germline CDR1 is SNHLY and CDR2 FYNNEI. CDR3 length: 17 amino acids. V shed 3 bases and J shed 3 bases, with 20 bases lying between them. CDR3 DNA: TGTGCCAGCAGTGATGGGGTCGCGGGGGCCGTCGACACTGAAGCTTTCTTT. Translation: CASSDGVAGAVDTEAFF.

On this clonotype: One end of the junction fails to match germline, which may point to a read error. The CDR3 DNA is TGTGCCAGCAGCTACTTGGACTGGTCTATCCCCCCTCGTGAGCAGTTCTTC. Encoded protein: CASSYLDWSIPPREQFF. V gene TRBV6-7 combines with J gene TRBJ2-1; maybe TRBD2 (5 bases). TRBV6-7 is placed among ORFs of uncertain function. The length of the CDR3 is 17 residues.

The sample holds many counts of this clonotype. This sequence joins TRBV28 and TRBJ1-2; D perhaps matches TRBD1 (5 bases). V was clipped by 3 bases and J by 3 bases, with 8 bases between them. Per germline, CDR1 MDHEN and CDR2 SYDVKM. This CDR3 region has 13 residues. The CDR3 spells CASSFNRYYGYTF. CDR3 bases: TGTGCCAGCAGTTTCAACAGGTACTATGGCTACACCTTC.

Points on this clonotype: The junction departs from germline at one end; a sequencing error may be responsible. The gene calls are TRBV11-2 and TRBJ2-1, with 9 bases lining up with TRBD2. Germline loops: CDR1 SGHAT, CDR2 FQNNGV. The CDR3 is 15 amino acids. CDR3 loop: CVSSLWREGLHEQFF. CDR3 bases: TGTGTCAGCAGCTTATGGCGGGAGGGCCTCCATGAGCAGTTCTTC.

The rearrangement joins TRBV11-2 to TRBJ2-3; 10 bases fit TRBD2. The CDR3 runs to 18 residues. Germline V gene data show CDR1 as SGHAT and CDR2 as FQNNGV. V dropped 4 bases and J dropped 1; count of bases not matched to a gene: 11. The CDR3 spells CASSSGLAEVLCTDTQYF. The CDR3 DNA is TGTGCCAGCAGCTCTGGACTAGCGGAAGTACTGTGCACAGATACGCAGTATTTT.

With respect to this clonotype: The junction and the germline gene differ at one end; a read error may be behind it. The chain uses TRBV11-2 and TRBJ2-7; D not resolved. This CDR3 spans 13 amino acids. CDR1 is SGHAT, CDR2 FQNNGV, per germline. CDR3 sequence (DNA): TGTACCAGCAGTTCCGGGCAGCCCTACGAGCAGTACTTC. The encoded protein is CTSSSGQPYEQYF. The whole variable domain, remainder taken from reference TRBV11-2 and TRBJ2-7, is EAGVAQSPRYKIIEKRQSVAFWCNPISGHATLYWYQQILGQGPKLLIQFQNNGVVDDSQLPKDRFSAERLKGVDSTLKIQPAKLEDSAVYLCTSSSGQPYEQYFGPGTRLTVT.

A remark on this clonotype: It may be a read error: a sequence one base away is much more abundant. Lacking the conserved final phenylalanine or tryptophan, this CDR3 likely reflects a read error. This sequence joins TRBV5-4 and TRBJ2-1; TRBD2 matches at 9 bases. J lost 7 bases, V lost 0 bases, and 5 bases had no gene match. The CDR3 spans 15 residues. Germline CDR1 SGHNT, CDR2 YYREEE (reference sequence). Written as DNA, the CDR3 is TGTGCCAGCAGCTTGGATAGCGGGAGCTTTAATGAGCAGTTCCTC. This sequence encodes CASSLDSGSFNEQFL.

As for this clonotype: One junction end does not reproduce the germline sequence, and a read error may be involved. This sequence joins TRBV12-3 or TRBV12-4 and TRBJ1-1; D remains ambiguous. The CDR3 extends over 16 amino acids. The CDR3 loop reads CASSRMGGGLNAEAFF. CDR3 sequence (DNA): TGTGCCAGCAGCCGTATGGGAGGAGGGTTGAACGCTGAAGCTTTCTTT.

On this clonotype itself: One end of the junction is discordant with germline, which a read error may explain. The genes are TRBV10-3 and TRBJ1-1, with D tentatively TRBD1 (5 bases). This CDR3 is 15 amino acids long. CDR1 and CDR2 (germline): ENHRY, SYGVKD. CDR3 coding DNA: TGTGCCATCAGTGAGTCGACAGAGTTGGACACTGAAGCTTCCTTT. It translates to CAISESTELDTEASF.

On this clonotype: No conserved phenylalanine or tryptophan is present at the end of the CDR3, so a read error is the likely explanation. This chain joins TRBV11-2 and TRBJ2-7, with D possibly matching TRBD1 (5 bases). This CDR3 spans 15 amino acids. CDR1 and CDR2 (germline): SGHAT, FQNNGV. The V end lost 3 bases, the J end lost 3 bases, and 15 bases lay between the germline ends. The CDR3 DNA reads TGTGCCAGCAGCTTCGGACATATGAACGGCTACGAGCAGTACCTC. Translation: CASSFGHMNGYEQYL.

With regard to this clonotype: At one end the junction does not follow the germline gene, possibly because of a read error. The chain links TRBV29-1 to TRBJ2-2; D is ambiguous. CDR3 size: 14 residues. Germline CDR1 reads SQVTM; CDR2 reads ANQGSEA. CDR3 in amino acids: CSVSKSGGTEEPFF. CDR3 sequence (DNA): TGCAGCGTTTCAAAGTCCGGCGGCACAGAGGAGCCGTTTTTT.

In this sample, this clonotype turned up many times. The chain's CDR3 is CASSFLTSGRRDTDTQYF. The DNA of the CDR3 is TGTGCCAGCAGCTTTTTGACTAGCGGGAGGAGGGATACAGATACGCAGTATTTT. The chain combines TRBV5-4 with TRBJ2-3; 13 bases are shared with TRBD2. The germline CDR1 and CDR2 sequences are SGHNT and YYREEE (reference sequence). This CDR3 region has 18 residues. V was clipped by 2 bases and J by 3 bases; unmatched bases: 9.

The count of this clonotype is one. This may be a read error, as it is one base from a much larger clone. The chain employs TRBV28 and TRBJ1-3; 7 bases fit TRBD1. Looked up from germline, CDR1 is MDHEN and CDR2 is SYDVKM. CDR3 length equals 15 residues. V was clipped by 6 bases and J by 4 bases; unmatched bases: 9. CDR3 in amino acids: CASSEDRAHGNTIYF. In DNA, the CDR3 is TGTGCCAGCAGCGAAGACAGGGCCCACGGAAACACCATATATTTT. Filled out from reference TRBV28 and TRBJ1-3, the complete variable domain reads DVKVTQSSRYLVKRTGEKVFLECVQDMDHENMFWYRQDPGLGLRLIYFSYDVKMKEKGDIPEGYSVSREKKERFSLILESASTNQTSMYLCASSEDRAHGNTIYFGEGSWLTVV.

This clonotype occurred many times. The chain uses TRBV5-4 and TRBJ1-2, with D maybe TRBD1 (5 bases). The CDR3 consists of 13 residues. Germline V gene sequence: CDR1 SGHNT, CDR2 YYREEE (reference sequence). V gave up 5 bases and J gave up 3 bases, with 11 bases separating them. The CDR3 sequence: CASSSRGDYGYTF. In DNA form, the CDR3 reads TGTGCCAGCAGTTCGAGGGGTGACTATGGCTACACCTTC.

The chain combines TRBV24-1 with TRBJ2-1; TRBD2 agrees at 8 bases. The CDR3 length is 16 residues. Germline assignment: CDR1 KGHDR and CDR2 SFDVKD. The junction had 7 bases not matched to a gene; V was cut back by 4 bases and J by 3 bases. The CDR3 region is CATSDGGLGRYNEQFF. In DNA form, the CDR3 reads TGTGCCACCAGTGACGGGGGACTAGGGCGCTACAATGAGCAGTTCTTC.

In its sample, this clonotype was seen once. The rearrangement links TRBV28 to TRBJ1-5, with 9 bases aligning to TRBD1. CDR1 is MDHEN, CDR2 SYDVKM, per germline. CDR3 length: 17 residues. The V segment lost 5 bases and the J segment 2 bases; nucleotides outside the gene matches: 10. As DNA, the CDR3 is TGTGCCAGCAGTATGCGACAGGGGGTAATCCGCAATCAGCCCCAGCATTTT. It translates to CASSMRQGVIRNQPQHF.

This clonotype occurred once. One end of the junction does not line up with germline, which may come from a read error. The J gene is TRBJ2-5, the V gene TRBV5-1; 9 bases fit TRBD1. The CDR3 contains 15 residues. Germline lookup yields CDR1 SGHRS and CDR2 YFSETQ. CDR3 in amino acids: CASSDDRGAQETHYF. As DNA, the CDR3 is TGCGCCAGCAGCGATGACAGGGGGGCCCAAGAGACCCACTACTTC. Drawing the rest from reference TRBV5-1 and TRBJ2-5, the complete variable domain is KAGVTQTPRYLIKTRGQQVTLSCSPISGHRSVSWYQQTPGQGLQFLFEYFSETQRNKGNFPGRFSGRQFSNSRSEMNVSTLELGDSALYLCASSDDRGAQETHYFGPGTRLLVL.

For this clonotype: One end of the junction fails to match germline, which may point to a read error. The chain has TRBV6-5 and TRBJ2-2, with TRBD1 matching over 12 bases. Germline V gene lookup returns CDR1 MNHEY and CDR2 SVGAGI. The CDR3 has 14 amino acids. CDR3 amino acids: CVSAGTGGTGELVF. The CDR3 bases are TGTGTCAGCGCAGGGACAGGGGGCACCGGGGAGCTGGTTTTT.

For this clonotype: The DNA is left out, because the CDR3 cannot be placed on it with certainty; the CDR3 is given as TCRdb lists it. This rearrangement joins TRBV7-8 to TRBJ2-1; the table names TRBD2, a call not compared with the DNA. Germline V gives CDR1 SGHVS, CDR2 FQNEAQ. The length of the CDR3 is 15 amino acids, counting both ends. The CDR3 protein is CASSYICGRHNEQFF.

Notes on this clonotype: Its ends do not fully match the called genes, so a read error is possible. CDR3 in amino acids: CANSLGTGNTEAFF. The CDR3 coding sequence is TGCGCCAACAGCTTGGGCACAGGCAACACTGAAGCTTTCTTT. The chain recombines TRBV5-1 with TRBJ1-1, with a possible D match to TRBD1 (5 bases). Germline CDR1 reads SGHRS; CDR2 reads YFSETQ. This CDR3 has 14 residues.

Worth noting for this clonotype: Likely a read error: the CDR3 ends without its conserved phenylalanine or tryptophan. The rearrangement links TRBV30 to TRBJ2-1; 11 nucleotides match TRBD2. V lost 4 bases and J lost 7; bases outside the gene matches: 6. The V gene's germline CDR1 is GTSNPN and CDR2 SVGIG (reference sequence). This CDR3 region has 14 residues. CDR3 DNA sequence: TGTGCCTGGAAACTAGCGGGAGTCAGGAATGAGCAGTTCCTT. Protein: CAWKLAGVRNEQFL.

This clonotype was picked up one time. A much larger clonotype is one base distant, so this may be a read error. The CDR3 here is CASSTGLFSGTGELFF. For the CDR3, the DNA is TGTGCCAGCAGTACCGGACTTTTCTCGGGGACCGGGGAGCTGTTTTTT. J is TRBJ2-2 and V is TRBV5-4, with D possibly TRBD2 on 5 matching bases. V gave up 5 bases and J gave up 5 bases, with 19 bases separating them. CDR1 and CDR2 from the germline V gene are SGHNT and YYREEE (reference sequence). The CDR3 is 16 amino acids.

This clonotype was counted a single time. This likely comes from a read error, as the CDR3 has no conserved phenylalanine or tryptophan at its end. The V and J genes are TRBV6-1 and TRBJ1-2; 7 bases align to TRBD1. The CDR3 runs 15 residues. Germline CDR1 and CDR2: MNHNS and SASEGT. V shed 3 bases and J 4 bases; nucleotides not matched to a gene: 8. CDR3 nucleotides: TGTGCCAGCAGTGATCCTGAGACAGGGATCTATGGCTACACCTAC. It encodes CASSDPETGIYGYTY.

On this clonotype: The conserved phenylalanine or tryptophan normally closing the CDR3 is absent here, so this likely arose from a read error. The DNA is left out, because the CDR3 cannot be placed on it with certainty; the CDR3 is given as TCRdb lists it. V is TRBV11-2 and J is TRBJ2-7; the table's D call of TRBD2 was not tested on the DNA. The CDR3 is 16 amino acids in total, end residues counted. CDR1 SGHAT and CDR2 FQNNGV come from the germline V gene. The CDR3 spells CASTTPGREARGAQYL.

Points on this clonotype: A read error is possible here, since a much larger clone lies one base away. The chain has TRBV6-1 and TRBJ2-4, with 11 nucleotides matching TRBD2. The CDR3 sequence is 15 residues long. Germline V gives CDR1 MNHNS, CDR2 SASEGT. CDR3 sequence reads: CASCETSGRKNIQYF. CDR3 nucleotide sequence: TGTGCCAGCTGTGAAACTAGCGGGAGAAAAAACATTCAGTACTTC.

In regard to this clonotype: A single base separates this from a much larger clone, so it may be a read error. The chain combines TRBV12-3 or TRBV12-4 with TRBJ2-1; D gene ambiguous. The CDR3 is 13 amino acids. V was cut by 1 base and J by 5 bases, with 6 bases left in between. The CDR3 sequence is CASSLVQHNEQFF. The CDR3, as DNA: TGTGCCAGCAGTTTAGTACAGCACAATGAGCAGTTCTTC.

A remark on this clonotype: At one end, the junction sequence differs from germline, possibly due to a read error. This rearrangement joins TRBV7-8 to TRBJ2-5; D may match TRBD1 or TRBD2 (6 bases each). This CDR3 is 18 amino acids long. Germline CDR1 is SGHVS and CDR2 is FQNEAQ. The DNA for the CDR3 is TGTGCCAACAGCCCTATCGGGCTAGCTGGAGGAGGGGGGAAGACCCAGTACTTC. Amino acid sequence: CANSPIGLAGGGGKTQYF.

A word on this clonotype: The CDR3 carries no conserved terminal phenylalanine or tryptophan, so it likely arises from a read error. The gene calls are TRBV29-1 and TRBJ2-1; TRBD1 aligns across 7 bases. Germline assignment: CDR1 SQVTM and CDR2 ANQGSEA. The length of the CDR3 is 13 residues. Trimming cost V 8 bases and J 7 bases; bases outside gene matches: 11. CDR3 region: CSSTETGINEQFL. As DNA, the CDR3 is TGCAGCTCCACCGAGACAGGGATTAATGAGCAGTTCCTC.

This chain uses TRBV5-5 with TRBJ1-1, with 8 positions matching TRBD1. Germline V gene lookup returns CDR1 SGHKS and CDR2 YYEKEE (reference sequence). The CDR3 is 15 amino acids. The CDR3 sequence is CPSSFAGTGTTEAFF. The CDR3 bases are TGTCCTAGCAGCTTTGCCGGGACAGGTACCACTGAAGCTTTCTTT.